The 5 T cell receptor beta chains given below trace back to one sample, sequenced in a study of T-cell memory formation after mild COVID-19. TCRdb reprocessed the 5' RACE reads via MiXCR and lists one record per CDR3 protein. The sample carries 350,000 to 450,000 distinct CDR3 sequences, 24% recorded once. Sequencing was carried out using PBMCs or a T cell subset sorted from them (not recorded which). The receptors shown here come from an adult woman who had mild COVID-19 (a few samples of this study predate the infection). Cell type and time point are not known.

This clonotype was picked up a small number of times. The rearrangement uses TRBV6-5 and TRBJ1-2; the D is unclear. V was shortened by 7 bases and J by 7 bases, with 19 bases between the two germline ends. CDR3 length: 14 residues. CDR1 and CDR2 from the germline V gene are MNHEY and SVGAGI. This CDR3 reads CASTDGSSRGGYTF. CDR3 DNA: TGTGCCAGCACCGACGGTTCGTCCCGAGGTGGCTACACCTTC.

This clonotype was seen ten or more times. The chain is built from TRBV4-1 and TRBJ2-1; 7 bases are shared with TRBD2. Germline V gene sequence: CDR1 MGHRA, CDR2 YSYEKL. The CDR3 extends over 15 amino acids. Losses at the gene ends were 3 bases for V and 5 bases for J; bases not matched to a gene: 7. For the CDR3, the DNA is TGCGCCAGCAGCCAGCCCCTGGGAGGGAACAATGAGCAGTTCTTC. Translated: CASSQPLGGNNEQFF.

This clonotype was seen at least ten times. The chain links TRBV10-3 to TRBJ2-2; D possibly corresponds to TRBD1 (5 bases). Per the germline V gene, CDR1 is ENHRY and CDR2 is SYGVKD. The CDR3 spans 14 residues. The V and J ends lost 4 bases and 3 bases respectively, with 9 bases between them. CDR3 DNA sequence: TGTGCCATCAGTGCCAGGGCGGACACCGGGGAGCTGTTTTTT. Translated, it gives CAISARADTGELFF.

This clonotype has only a few counts. J is TRBJ2-7 and V is TRBV10-3; TRBD2 matches at 12 bases. The CDR3 length is 15 residues. Trimming at V came to 6 bases and at J to 4 bases, leaving 7 bases not matched to a gene. CDR1 and CDR2 (germline): ENHRY, SYGVKD. CDR3 residues: CAISLAGTSGYEQYF. CDR3 nucleotide sequence: TGTGCCATCAGCCTAGCCGGGACTAGCGGGTACGAGCAGTACTTC.

This chain links TRBV4-3 with TRBJ1-1; the D is unclear. The CDR3 spans 14 residues. In germline, CDR1 is LGHNA, CDR2 YSLEER. V was shortened by 5 bases and J by 1 base, with 11 bases between the two germline ends. CDR3 residues: CASSTWRSNTEAFF. The CDR3 nucleotides are TGCGCCAGCAGCACCTGGAGGTCGAACACTGAAGCTTTCTTT.